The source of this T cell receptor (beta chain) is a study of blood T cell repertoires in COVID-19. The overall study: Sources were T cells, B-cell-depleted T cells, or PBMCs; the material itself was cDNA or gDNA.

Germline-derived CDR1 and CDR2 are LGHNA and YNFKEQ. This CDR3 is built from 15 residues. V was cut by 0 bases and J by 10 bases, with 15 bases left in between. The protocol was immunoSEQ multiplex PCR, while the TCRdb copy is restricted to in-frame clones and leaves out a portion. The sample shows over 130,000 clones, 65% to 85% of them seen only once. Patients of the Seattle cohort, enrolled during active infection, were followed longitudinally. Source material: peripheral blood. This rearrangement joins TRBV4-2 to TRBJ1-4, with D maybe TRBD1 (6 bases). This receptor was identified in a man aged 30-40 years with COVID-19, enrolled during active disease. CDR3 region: CASSQDRGALGKLFF. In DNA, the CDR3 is TGTGCCAGCAGCCAAGATCGGGGGGCGCTCGGAAAACTGTTTTTT.